Sequencing of this T cell receptor beta chain was carried out in a study of blood T cell repertoires in COVID-19. Trimming at V came to 0 bases and at J to 4 bases, leaving 2 bases not matched to a gene. The CDR3 length is 15 residues. Looked up from germline, CDR1 is MGHRA and CDR2 is YSYEKL. This table comes from immunoSEQ multiplex PCR, and its TCRdb copy is limited to in-frame clones, with some not included. Of hundreds of thousands of clones listed, 83% are singletons. Sample: PBMCs or T cells enriched from blood (not recorded which). The chain couples TRBV4-1 to TRBJ1-4; 7 bases are a match to TRBD1. The receptor was isolated from a woman aged 45 to 65 who had been exposed to COVID-19. The CDR3 loop is CASSQEGTDNEKLFF. CDR3 in DNA: TGCGCCAGCAGCCAAGAGGGGACAGATAATGAAAAACTGTTTTTT.